Listed here are 10 T cell receptor beta chains from one sample, sequenced in a study of T-cell memory formation after mild COVID-19. Using its own MiXCR run on the 5' RACE reads, TCRdb lists one record per CDR3 protein. The sample lists around 250,000 distinct CDR3 sequences, over 15% seen once, with less than 2.5% in the top ten. The source material was PBMCs or a T cell subset sorted from them (not recorded which). The receptors derive from an adult woman who had mild COVID-19 (a few samples of this study predate the infection). Cell type and time point are not known.

The V call is TRBV12-3 or TRBV12-4, the J call TRBJ1-4, with 7 nucleotides matching TRBD1. V shed 2 bases, J shed 8 bases, and the junction held 5 bases outside the gene matches. The CDR3 consists of 14 residues. The CDR3 spells CASSLRQGGEKLFF. The CDR3 nucleotides read TGTGCCAGCAGTTTAAGACAGGGAGGAGAAAAACTGTTTTTT.

Many counts were recorded for this clonotype. J is TRBJ2-5 and V is TRBV25-1; a possible D gene is TRBD2 (5 bases). The V gene lost 5 bases and the J gene lost 0 bases, with 10 bases spanning the gap. The V gene's germline CDR1 is MGHDK and CDR2 SYGVNS. The CDR3 loop spans 14 amino acids. The CDR3 here is CASSTRVYQETQYF. CDR3 DNA sequence: TGTGCCAGCAGTACGAGGGTGTACCAAGAGACCCAGTACTTC.

The chain joins TRBV15 to TRBJ1-2, with D perhaps matching TRBD1 (5 bases). Trimming took off 1 base at V and 7 bases at J, with 19 bases between the two ends. The CDR3 sequence is 16 residues long. Germline V gene data show CDR1 as LNHNV and CDR2 as YYDKDF (reference sequence). The CDR3 reads CATSRASGTVGRGYTF. CDR3 in DNA: TGTGCCACCAGCAGAGCCAGCGGGACGGTTGGCCGTGGCTACACCTTC.

In this sample, this clonotype turned up a few times. The V gene is TRBV20-1, the J gene TRBJ2-7; possibly TRBD1 or TRBD2 for D (5 bases each). In germline, CDR1 is DFQATT, CDR2 SNEGSKA (reference sequence). The CDR3 is 14 amino acids. Trimming shortened V by 5 bases and J by 2 bases, and 16 bases separated the two germline ends. CDR3 DNA: TGCAGTGCTGCTCCCGGGACCCACCCCTACGAGCAGTACTTC. Its translation: CSAAPGTHPYEQYF.

The V gene is TRBV15, the J gene TRBJ1-4, with D perhaps TRBD1 (5 bases). The CDR3 sequence is 18 residues long. Germline values: CDR1 LNHNV, CDR2 YYDKDF (reference sequence). Trimming left V 1 base short and J 3 bases short, with 18 bases between. CDR3 nucleotide sequence: TGTGCCACCAGCAGAGGTTCTGAGAAGGGGCGGTCTAATGAAAAACTGTTTTTT. Protein: CATSRGSEKGRSNEKLFF.

Only a few counts were recorded for this clonotype. CDR3 sequence: CASSDWASSNEQFF. For the CDR3, the DNA is TGTGCCAGCAGTGATTGGGCTAGCAGCAATGAGCAGTTCTTC. The chain couples TRBV2 to TRBJ2-1, with D possibly matching TRBD2 (5 bases). The germline V and J ends were trimmed by 3 bases and 6 bases, with 12 bases remaining between them. The germline gives CDR1 SNHLY, CDR2 FYNNEI. This CDR3 is 14 amino acids long.

This chain connects TRBV7-2 to TRBJ2-5; D gene unclear. This CDR3 has 13 amino acids. Germline V lookup: CDR1 SGHTA, CDR2 FQGNSA. Between the trimmed V and J ends, which lost 3 bases and 3 bases, there was a span of 8 bases. The CDR3 reads CASSLLREETQYF. The CDR3 region has the DNA TGTGCCAGCAGCTTGCTCCGAGAAGAGACCCAGTACTTC.

The V call is TRBV29-1, the J call TRBJ1-5, with D perhaps TRBD1 (5 bases). V was clipped by 6 bases and J by 1 base, with 10 bases between them. The CDR3 is made up of 13 amino acids. The germline V gene encodes CDR1 SQVTM and CDR2 ANQGSEA. The CDR3 loop is CSVDAGSNQPQHF. The DNA of the CDR3 is TGCAGCGTCGACGCAGGGAGCAATCAGCCCCAGCATTTT.

This clonotype was detected a few times. CDR3 loop: CASRFVGGSYNEQFF. CDR3 DNA sequence: TGCGCCAGCCGATTTGTGGGGGGGTCCTACAATGAGCAGTTCTTC. The J gene is TRBJ2-1, the V gene TRBV5-1; 7 positions match TRBD2. The CDR3 length is 15 residues. Trimming at V came to 7 bases and at J to 1 base, leaving 8 bases not matched to a gene. CDR1 and CDR2 from the germline V gene are SGHRS and YFSETQ.

This sequence joins TRBV6-6 and TRBJ2-6; 8 bases are shared with TRBD1. This CDR3 region has 21 residues. V lost 2 bases, J lost 0 bases, and 15 bases stayed unmatched. CDR1 is MNHNY, CDR2 SVGAGI, per germline (reference sequence). The CDR3 coding sequence is TGTGCCAGCAGTTACGGCAATATACCGGGACAGGCTATCTCTGGGGCCAACGTCCTGACTTTC. It yields the protein CASSYGNIPGQAISGANVLTF.